This TCR beta chain was identified in a study of blood T cells in healthy people across ages. Study-wide points: Since the PBMCs were unsorted, naive and antigen-experienced cells could not be conclusively compared. Age brought a roughly linear fall in TCR beta diversity measured per million T cells.

As concerns this clonotype: The antigen is undetermined.

Next came a second PCR, run for about 6 to 12 cycles, which used a sample-barcoded 5' primer along with a J-beta primer mix. A template-switch adaptor that had 12 random nucleotides put a tag on each cDNA molecule. Using its own MiXCR run on the 5' RACE reads, TCRdb lists one record per CDR3 protein. This sample has 600,000 to 650,000 distinct CDR3 sequences, with about 53% found just once. Trimming removed 7 bases at V and 0 bases at J, with 13 bases between. Germline lookup yields CDR1 SQVTM and CDR2 ANQGSEA. The CDR3 covers 14 residues. The TCR sequence derives from a man aged 60-69 years in good health. Sequencing input: blood. The V and J genes are TRBV29-1 and TRBJ1-3; D might be TRBD1 (5 bases). CDR3 DNA: TGCAGCGCCGGGGACGTCTACTCTGGAAACACCATATATTTT. Translated: CSAGDVYSGNTIYF.